The entry below gives a single T cell receptor (beta chain) sequence along with its context. Its antigen is still unknown. Version v3.0 of the immunoSEQ assay was performed at survey level. The repertoire was sequenced with immunoSEQ multiplex PCR; TCRdb's copy has only in-frame clones and lacks some. There are some 30,000 clones in the sample; about 90% occur only once, and 0.9% to 1.2% lies in the top ten. These data are taken from a study of long-term antiretroviral therapy in people with HIV. Overall study: When the earliest samples were collected, ART was typically delayed until CD4 counts fell.

No donor had fewer than one pre-ART PBMC sample or fewer than two post-ART PBMC samples. CDR1 is SGHNT, CDR2 YYREEE, per germline (reference sequence). The ends lost 1 base at V and 9 bases at J; junction bases unmatched: 12. The CDR3 sequence is 16 residues long. General study findings and limits: Repertoires with HIV possessed tighter CDR3 length spans than those of controls. Blood collection from about 2003 to 2018 possibly occurred under older ART regimens.

The sequence was obtained from a man aged 50-60 years with HIV. The specimen was unsorted PBMCs, collected 2 years after starting antiretroviral therapy. V and J are TRBV5-4 and TRBJ2-5; TRBD2 matches 10 bases. The DNA of the CDR3 is TGTGCCAGCAGCTTGAGTGGGGCTAGCGGGGGTTGGGCCCAGTACTTC. Translating gives CASSLSGASGGWAQYF.